These 29 T cell receptor beta chains were sequenced from one sample in a study of T cells in localized non-small cell lung cancer. The repertoire was sequenced with immunoSEQ multiplex PCR; TCRdb's copy has only in-frame clones and lacks some. The sample lists 20,000 to 25,000 clones; 80% to 95% were seen once. The specimen was peripheral blood, collected before any cancer treatment. The receptor source for this set is a woman between 35 and 75 years old with stage I lung adenocarcinoma.

The chain's CDR3 is CATSRGSPGQVYGYTF. The CDR3 DNA sequence: TGTGCCACCAGCAGAGGATCTCCGGGACAGGTCTATGGCTACACCTTC. J is TRBJ1-2 and V is TRBV15; 8 bases are a match to TRBD1. The germline V gene encodes CDR1 LNHNV and CDR2 YYDKDF (reference sequence). The CDR3 is made up of 16 amino acids. The V segment lost 1 base and the J segment 4 bases; nucleotides outside the gene matches: 8.

The CDR3 here is CASRVGTAHTGELFF. CDR3 sequence (DNA): TGCGCCAGCAGAGTAGGGACAGCCCACACCGGGGAGCTGTTTTTT. The rearrangement joins TRBV5-1 to TRBJ2-2; TRBD1 matches 7 bases. Germline CDR1 reads SGHRS; CDR2 reads YFSETQ. The CDR3 sequence is 15 residues long. The V gene end was trimmed by 5 bases and the J gene end by 3 bases; junction bases not matched to a gene: 7.

The chain has TRBV7-3 and TRBJ2-5; perhaps TRBD1 as D (6 bases). The germline gives CDR1 SGHTA, CDR2 FQGTGA. This CDR3 comprises 13 residues. V was pared by 5 bases and J by 4 bases, with 11 bases between. CDR3 in DNA: TGTGCCAGCAGCGTAGGACAGTCAGAGACCCAGTACTTC. Translating gives CASSVGQSETQYF.

The rearrangement joins TRBV7-9 to TRBJ1-1, with TRBD1 matching over 7 bases. The CDR3 is made up of 14 amino acids. CDR1 and CDR2 (germline): SEHNR, FQNEAQ (reference sequence). Trimming took 5 bases from V and 5 from J; bases not matched to a gene: 8. The CDR3 sequence: CASSPTNRGTEAFF. DNA for the CDR3: TGTGCCAGCAGCCCAACAAACAGGGGAACTGAAGCTTTCTTT.

The V gene is TRBV6-1, the J gene TRBJ2-5; D remains unclear. The germline V gene has CDR1 MNHNS and CDR2 SASEGT. Trimming removed 7 bases at V and 1 base at J, with 13 bases between. CDR3 length: 14 residues. The CDR3, as DNA: TGTGCCAGCACCCAAGGGTGGGTCCAAGAGACCCAGTACTTC. Protein: CASTQGWVQETQYF.

V is TRBV6-1 and J is TRBJ1-3; 7 nucleotides agree with TRBD1. The CDR3 covers 13 residues. Per germline, CDR1 MNHNS and CDR2 SASEGT. The ends lost 4 bases at V and 5 bases at J; junction bases unmatched: 2. This CDR3 reads CASSATGRNTIYF. The CDR3 region has the DNA TGTGCCAGCAGTGCGACAGGGAGAAACACCATATATTTT.

J is TRBJ2-3 and V is TRBV19; D is uncertain. V was trimmed by 7 bases and J by 0 bases, leaving 14 bases between them. From germline, CDR1 is LNHDA and CDR2 SQIVND (reference sequence). The CDR3 length is 15 residues. The CDR3: CASTTSGYSTDTQYF. Written as DNA, the CDR3 is TGTGCCAGTACCACCTCGGGCTACAGCACAGATACGCAGTATTTT.

The rearrangement joins TRBV28 to TRBJ1-1; no clear D. Germline V gives CDR1 MDHEN, CDR2 SYDVKM. The CDR3 runs to 11 residues. Trimming pared 10 bases from V and 9 bases from J, leaving 15 bases between. The chain's CDR3 is CATTVGVQAFF. The CDR3 DNA sequence: TGTGCCACCACGGTCGGGGTACAAGCTTTCTTT.

V is TRBV27 and J is TRBJ1-1; D might be TRBD1 (5 bases). The CDR3 has 17 residues. Trimming left V 6 bases short and J 0 bases short, with 20 bases between. CDR1 is MNHEY, CDR2 SMNVEV, per germline (reference sequence). The CDR3 spells CASSSPLGDPMNTEAFF. CDR3 nucleotides: TGTGCCAGCAGCTCACCGCTGGGGGACCCCATGAACACTGAAGCTTTCTTT.

The chain joins TRBV18 to TRBJ2-7; D unresolved. Germline assignment: CDR1 KGHSH and CDR2 LQKENI. V lost 6 bases and J 5 bases, leaving 11 bases between the germline ends. The CDR3 runs to 12 residues. In nucleotides, the CDR3 is TGTGCCAGCTCTCCTAAGAGAAACGAGCAGTACTTC. It translates to CASSPKRNEQYF.

The chain combines TRBV20-1 with TRBJ2-5; D remains unclear. The CDR3 contains 10 residues. Germline V gene lookup returns CDR1 DFQATT and CDR2 SNEGSKA (reference sequence). Trimming cost V 3 bases and J 10 bases, with 9 bases left between them. CDR3 sequence reads: CSASERGQYF. DNA for the CDR3: TGCAGTGCTAGCGAACGCGGCCAGTACTTC.

This chain links TRBV29-1 with TRBJ2-5; D is perhaps TRBD1 (7 bases). Trimming removed 6 bases from V and 7 bases from J, with 12 bases in between. The CDR3 covers 11 residues. Germline values: CDR1 SQVTM, CDR2 ANQGSEA. CDR3 in DNA: TGCAGCGTGGAGGGGGCTGGGACCCAGTACTTC. Its protein product is CSVEGAGTQYF.

This clone was recorded only once. V is TRBV21-1 and J is TRBJ2-1; the D call of TRBD1 is as the table states it, not checked on the DNA. TRBV21-1 is deemed a pseudogene. CDR3 length equals 17 residues. The CDR3 sequence: CAFSEGQGVKCGNEQFF. CDR3 bases: TGTGCCTTTTCTGAGGGGCAGGGGGTTAAATGCGGCAATGAGCAGTTCTTC.

J is TRBJ2-2 and V is TRBV6-6; possibly TRBD1 for D (6 bases). The CDR3 is 15 amino acids. CDR1 and CDR2 (germline): MNHNY, SVGAGI (reference sequence). V lost 0 bases and J lost 5, with 10 bases in between. Here the CDR3 DNA reads TGTGCCAGCAGTTACTCCACAGGGAGTACCGGGGAGCTGTTTTTT. Translated: CASSYSTGSTGELFF.

This rearrangement joins TRBV10-2 to TRBJ2-6; TRBD1 matches at 7 bases. The V gene end was trimmed by 8 bases and the J gene end by 4 bases; junction bases not matched to a gene: 5. Germline loops: CDR1 WSHSY, CDR2 SAAADI. The CDR3 loop spans 14 amino acids. CDR3 sequence: CASGQVSGANVLTF. In DNA form, the CDR3 reads TGCGCCAGCGGACAGGTCTCCGGGGCCAACGTCCTGACTTTC.

The chain uses TRBV11-2 and TRBJ2-7, with D maybe TRBD1 (5 bases). Germline V gene data show CDR1 as SGHAT and CDR2 as FQNNGV. V was cut by 2 bases and J by 3 bases, with 14 bases left in between. The CDR3 sequence is 15 residues long. CDR3 in amino acids: CASSLRRAGLYEQYF. CDR3 nucleotide sequence: TGTGCCAGCAGCTTACGTAGGGCAGGGCTCTACGAGCAGTACTTC.

The chain joins TRBV18 to TRBJ2-7; D unresolved. The germline V and J ends were trimmed by 0 bases and 6 bases, with 12 bases remaining between them. Per germline, CDR1 KGHSH and CDR2 LQKENI. This CDR3 has 14 residues. CDR3 protein: CASSPPGDVAEQYF. CDR3 DNA sequence: TGTGCCAGCTCACCACCGGGTGACGTCGCCGAGCAGTACTTC.

The rearrangement links TRBV28 to TRBJ1-1; possible D gene TRBD1, 6 bases. CDR1 and CDR2 from the germline V gene are MDHEN and SYDVKM. Trimming cost V 4 bases and J 5 bases, with 11 bases left between them. The CDR3 contains 13 residues. As DNA, the CDR3 is TGTGCCAGCAGTTGGGGGCAGGGAACTGAAGCTTTCTTT. Translated, it gives CASSWGQGTEAFF.

The gene calls are TRBV10-3 and TRBJ1-3; D is unclear. V lost 0 bases and J 0 bases, leaving 12 bases between the germline ends. The germline V gene encodes CDR1 ENHRY and CDR2 SYGVKD. This CDR3 is built from 17 residues. Written as DNA, the CDR3 is TGTGCCATCAGTGAGTCGGGCAGTCCCTCCTCTGGAAACACCATATATTTT. Protein: CAISESGSPSSGNTIYF.

In nucleotides, the CDR3 is TGTGCCACCAGCAGACATCAGGGAGAGGATCAGCCCCAGCATTTT. Translated, it gives CATSRHQGEDQPQHF. The chain combines TRBV15 with TRBJ1-5; D might be TRBD1 (5 bases). This CDR3 comprises 15 residues. Germline assignment: CDR1 LNHNV and CDR2 YYDKDF (reference sequence). Trimming took off 2 bases at V and 5 bases at J, with 13 bases between the two ends.

This clone appeared once. The V gene is TRBV28, the J gene TRBJ1-4, with D perhaps TRBD1 (6 bases). Trimming pared 8 bases from V and 4 bases from J, leaving 11 bases between. CDR3 length: 13 amino acids. Germline lookup yields CDR1 MDHEN and CDR2 SYDVKM. DNA of the CDR3: TGTGCCAGCCAGGACAGCCGTAATGAAAAACTGTTTTTT. It encodes CASQDSRNEKLFF.

The rearrangement links TRBV7-2 to TRBJ2-3, with D uncertain. Per germline, CDR1 SGHTA and CDR2 FQGNSA. V lost 3 bases to trimming and J lost 2 bases, with 15 bases between them. The CDR3 length is 16 residues. CDR3 region: CASSLEQVYATDTQYF. CDR3 DNA sequence: TGTGCCAGCAGCTTGGAGCAGGTGTACGCCACAGATACGCAGTATTTT.

The gene calls are TRBV6-1 and TRBJ1-5; D unclear. Trimming left V 3 bases short and J 6 bases short, with 15 bases between. CDR3 length: 15 residues. Germline CDR1 and CDR2: MNHNS and SASEGT. CDR3 sequence (DNA): TGTGCCAGCAGTGATAATCGGGTAATTAGTCAGCCCCAGCATTTT. Protein product: CASSDNRVISQPQHF.

The rearrangement uses TRBV5-1 and TRBJ1-4; maybe TRBD1 (6 bases). The germline V and J ends were trimmed by 0 bases and 8 bases, with 14 bases remaining between them. There are 15 residues in the CDR3. Germline V lookup: CDR1 SGHRS, CDR2 YFSETQ. The CDR3 spells CASSLARRGQEKLFF. CDR3 coding DNA: TGCGCCAGCAGCTTGGCCAGGCGGGGGCAGGAAAAACTGTTTTTT. Using reference TRBV5-1 and TRBJ1-4 for the parts outside the CDR3, the full variable domain is KAGVTQTPRYLIKTRGQQVTLSCSPISGHRSVSWYQQTPGQGLQFLFEYFSETQRNKGNFPGRFSGRQFSNSRSEMNVSTLELGDSALYLCASSLARRGQEKLFFGSGTQLSVL.

The rearrangement joins TRBV5-1 to TRBJ2-7, with no clear D. Germline V gene lookup returns CDR1 SGHRS and CDR2 YFSETQ. Between the trimmed V and J ends, which lost 5 bases and 5 bases, there was a span of 14 bases. The CDR3 contains 13 residues. The CDR3 is CASSISTQNEQYF. The DNA for the CDR3 is TGCGCCAGCAGTATCTCAACGCAGAACGAGCAGTACTTC.

This sequence joins TRBV5-1 and TRBJ2-3; the D is unclear. Germline CDR1 is SGHRS and CDR2 is YFSETQ. CDR3 length: 15 residues. V was pared by 0 bases and J by 0 bases, with 8 bases between. The CDR3 DNA reads TGCGCCAGCAGCTTGGCCCTCTCTAGCACAGATACGCAGTATTTT. It is translated as CASSLALSSTDTQYF. The variable domain in full, completed from reference TRBV5-1 and TRBJ2-3, reads KAGVTQTPRYLIKTRGQQVTLSCSPISGHRSVSWYQQTPGQGLQFLFEYFSETQRNKGNFPGRFSGRQFSNSRSEMNVSTLELGDSALYLCASSLALSSTDTQYFGPGTRLTVL.

The chain employs TRBV5-1 and TRBJ1-1, with D possibly TRBD1 on 6 matching bases. The CDR3 has 14 amino acids. In germline, CDR1 is SGHRS, CDR2 YFSETQ. V gave up 6 bases and J gave up 5 bases, with 17 bases separating them. The CDR3 sequence is CASNRQGRVTEAFF. For the CDR3, the DNA is TGCGCCAGCAATCGTCAGGGGAGGGTAACTGAAGCTTTCTTT.

In its sample, this clone was seen a few times. This rearrangement joins TRBV5-1 to TRBJ2-7; 8 bases agree with TRBD1. CDR1 and CDR2 from the germline V gene are SGHRS and YFSETQ. CDR3 size: 15 residues. The V gene end was trimmed by 4 bases and the J gene end by 2 bases; junction bases not matched to a gene: 8. The CDR3 sequence: CASSPGTGPAYEQYF. As DNA, the CDR3 is TGCGCCAGCAGCCCCGGGACAGGCCCCGCCTACGAGCAGTACTTC.

The chain uses TRBV4-1 and TRBJ2-3; the D gene could be TRBD1 or TRBD2 (6 bases each). V lost 4 bases and J 5 bases, leaving 16 bases between the germline ends. CDR1 is MGHRA, CDR2 YSYEKL, per germline. This CDR3 has 15 residues. CDR3 protein: CASSRIGGTQDTQYF. For the CDR3, the DNA is TGCGCCAGCAGCCGGATTGGGGGGACACAAGATACGCAGTATTTT.